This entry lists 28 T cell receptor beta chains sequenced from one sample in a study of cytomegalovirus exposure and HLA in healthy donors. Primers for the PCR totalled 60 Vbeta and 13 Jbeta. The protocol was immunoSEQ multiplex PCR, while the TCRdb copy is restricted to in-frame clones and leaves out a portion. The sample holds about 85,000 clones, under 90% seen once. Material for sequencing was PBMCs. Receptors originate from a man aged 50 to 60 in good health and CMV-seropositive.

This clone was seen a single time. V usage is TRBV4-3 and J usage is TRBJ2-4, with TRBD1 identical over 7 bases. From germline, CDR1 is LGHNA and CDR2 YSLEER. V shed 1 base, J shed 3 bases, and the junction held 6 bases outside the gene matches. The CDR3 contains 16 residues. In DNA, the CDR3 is TGCGCCAGCAGCCAAGGTGGGGACAGCCGCAAAAACATTCAGTACTTC. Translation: CASSQGGDSRKNIQYF.

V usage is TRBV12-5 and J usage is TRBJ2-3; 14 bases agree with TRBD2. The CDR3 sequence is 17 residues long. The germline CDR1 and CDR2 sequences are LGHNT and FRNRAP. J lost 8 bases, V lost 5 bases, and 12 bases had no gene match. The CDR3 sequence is CASGPKGTSGSRVTQYF. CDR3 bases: TGTGCTAGTGGTCCCAAAGGGACTAGCGGGAGTAGGGTTACGCAGTATTTT.

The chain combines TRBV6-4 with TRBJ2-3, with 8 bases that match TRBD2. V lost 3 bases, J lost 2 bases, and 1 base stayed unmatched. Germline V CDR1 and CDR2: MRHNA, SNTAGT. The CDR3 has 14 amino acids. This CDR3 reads CASSETSDTDTQYF. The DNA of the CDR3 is TGTGCCAGCAGTGAGACTAGCGACACAGATACGCAGTATTTT.

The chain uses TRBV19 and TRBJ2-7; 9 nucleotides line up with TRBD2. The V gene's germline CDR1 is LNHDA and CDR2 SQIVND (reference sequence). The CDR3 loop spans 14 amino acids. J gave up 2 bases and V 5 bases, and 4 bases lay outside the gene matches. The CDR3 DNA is TGTGCCAGTAGTCTTAGCGGGAGTACCTACGAGCAGTACTTC. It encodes CASSLSGSTYEQYF.

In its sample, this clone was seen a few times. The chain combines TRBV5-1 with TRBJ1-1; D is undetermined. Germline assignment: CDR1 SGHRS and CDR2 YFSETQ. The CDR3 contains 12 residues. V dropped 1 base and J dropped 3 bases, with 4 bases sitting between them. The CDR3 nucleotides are TGCGCCAGCAGCTTGTCGGACACTGAAGCTTTCTTT. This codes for CASSLSDTEAFF.

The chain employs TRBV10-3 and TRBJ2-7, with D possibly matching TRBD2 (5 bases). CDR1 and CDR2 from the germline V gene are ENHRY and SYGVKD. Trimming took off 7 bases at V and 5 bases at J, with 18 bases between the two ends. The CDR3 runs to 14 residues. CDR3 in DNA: TGTGCCATCAAAAGGCGGGCAGAGTTGGACGAGCAGTACTTC. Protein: CAIKRRAELDEQYF.

Here the CDR3 DNA reads TGTGCCAGCAGCGAGAGGGCAGGGGCTCCAACAAACATTCAGTACTTC. It encodes CASSERAGAPTNIQYF. The V and J genes are TRBV6-4 and TRBJ2-4; D perhaps matches TRBD1 (6 bases). V was shortened by 6 bases and J by 6 bases, with 21 bases between the two germline ends. The CDR3 spans 16 residues. Germline V CDR1 and CDR2: MRHNA, SNTAGT.

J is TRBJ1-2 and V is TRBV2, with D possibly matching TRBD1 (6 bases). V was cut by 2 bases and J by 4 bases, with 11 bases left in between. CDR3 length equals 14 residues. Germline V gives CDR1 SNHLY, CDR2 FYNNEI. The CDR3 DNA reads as TGTGCCAGCAGTGAAAGGGGAGGGGGCTATGGCTACACCTTC. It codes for CASSERGGGYGYTF.

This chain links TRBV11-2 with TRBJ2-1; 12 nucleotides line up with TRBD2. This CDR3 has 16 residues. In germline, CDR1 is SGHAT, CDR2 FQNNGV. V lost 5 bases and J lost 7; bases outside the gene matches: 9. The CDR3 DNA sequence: TGTGCCAGCAGCCCGCTAGCGGGAGGGATTACAAATGAGCAGTTCTTC. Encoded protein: CASSPLAGGITNEQFF. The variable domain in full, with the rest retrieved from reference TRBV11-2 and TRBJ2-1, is EAGVAQSPRYKIIEKRQSVAFWCNPISGHATLYWYQQILGQGPKLLIQFQNNGVVDDSQLPKDRFSAERLKGVDSTLKIQPAKLEDSAVYLCASSPLAGGITNEQFFGPGTRLTVL.

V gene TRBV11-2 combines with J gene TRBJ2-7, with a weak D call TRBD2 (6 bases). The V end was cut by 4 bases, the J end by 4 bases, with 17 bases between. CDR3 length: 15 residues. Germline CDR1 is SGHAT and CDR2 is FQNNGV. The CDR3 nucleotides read TGTGCCAGCAGCTCACCTCTAGGGACTTCGTACGAGCAGTACTTC. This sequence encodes CASSSPLGTSYEQYF.

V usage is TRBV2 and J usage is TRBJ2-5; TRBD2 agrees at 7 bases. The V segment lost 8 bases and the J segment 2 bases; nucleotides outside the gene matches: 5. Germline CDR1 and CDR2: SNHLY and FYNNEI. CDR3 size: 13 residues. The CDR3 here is CASGSSGQETQYF. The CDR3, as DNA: TGTGCCAGCGGCTCTAGCGGTCAAGAGACCCAGTACTTC. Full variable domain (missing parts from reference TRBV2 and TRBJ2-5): EPEVTQTPSHQVTQMGQEVILRCVPISNHLYFYWYRQILGQKVEFLVSFYNNEISEKSEIFDDQFSVERPDGSNFTLKIRSTKLEDSAMYFCASGSSGQETQYFGPGTRLLVL.

In DNA form, the CDR3 reads TGTGCCAGTAGTACGGGCTCTGGAAACACCATATATTTT. Encoded protein: CASSTGSGNTIYF. The V and J genes are TRBV19 and TRBJ1-3; D is undetermined. In germline, CDR1 is LNHDA, CDR2 SQIVND (reference sequence). This CDR3 is built from 13 residues. V dropped 4 bases and J dropped 0 bases, with 4 bases sitting between them.

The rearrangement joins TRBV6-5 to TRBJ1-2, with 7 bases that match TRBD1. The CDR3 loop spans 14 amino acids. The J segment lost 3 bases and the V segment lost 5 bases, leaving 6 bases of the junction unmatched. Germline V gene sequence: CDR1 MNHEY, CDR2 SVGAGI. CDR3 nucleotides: TGTGCCAGCAGTCGGGAACAGGGGTACTATGGCTACACCTTC. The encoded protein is CASSREQGYYGYTF.

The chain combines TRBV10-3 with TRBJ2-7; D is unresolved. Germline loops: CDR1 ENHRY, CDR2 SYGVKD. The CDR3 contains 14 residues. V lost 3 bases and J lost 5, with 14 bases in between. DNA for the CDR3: TGTGCCATCAGTGATATAATCACAGACCACGAGCAGTACTTC. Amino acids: CAISDIITDHEQYF.

The CDR3 nucleotides are TGTGCCAGCAGTTCCGGGACTTTCACAGATACGCAGTATTTT. Amino acids: CASSSGTFTDTQYF. V is TRBV6-5 and J is TRBJ2-3, with TRBD2 as a possible D gene (6 bases). Trimming removed 4 bases from V and 2 bases from J, with 10 bases in between. The CDR3 loop spans 14 amino acids. Looked up from germline, CDR1 is MNHEY and CDR2 is SVGAGI.

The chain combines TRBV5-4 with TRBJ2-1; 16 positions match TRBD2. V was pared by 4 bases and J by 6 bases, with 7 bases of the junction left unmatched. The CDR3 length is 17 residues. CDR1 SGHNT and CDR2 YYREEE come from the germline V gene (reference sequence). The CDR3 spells CASSPGTSGRAVNEQFF. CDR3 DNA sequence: TGTGCCAGCAGCCCCGGGACTAGCGGGAGGGCCGTCAATGAGCAGTTCTTC.

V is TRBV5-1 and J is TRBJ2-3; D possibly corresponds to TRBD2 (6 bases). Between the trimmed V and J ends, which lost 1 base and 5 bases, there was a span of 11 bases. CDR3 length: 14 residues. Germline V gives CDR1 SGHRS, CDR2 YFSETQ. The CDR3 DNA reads TGCGCCAGCAGCTTGTACCAGGGAGGAGATACGCAGTATTTT. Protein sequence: CASSLYQGGDTQYF.

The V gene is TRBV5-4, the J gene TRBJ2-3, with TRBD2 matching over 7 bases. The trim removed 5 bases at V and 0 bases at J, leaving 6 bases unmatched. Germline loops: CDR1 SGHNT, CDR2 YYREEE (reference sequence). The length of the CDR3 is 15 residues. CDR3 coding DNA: TGTGCCAGCAGACTAGCGCAAACTAGCACAGATACGCAGTATTTT. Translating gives CASRLAQTSTDTQYF.

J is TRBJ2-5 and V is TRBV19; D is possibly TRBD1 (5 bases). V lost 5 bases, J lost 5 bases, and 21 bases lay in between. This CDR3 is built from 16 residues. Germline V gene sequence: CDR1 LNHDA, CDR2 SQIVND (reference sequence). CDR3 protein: CASSPPNYRLSETQYF. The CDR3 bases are TGTGCCAGTAGTCCCCCCAACTACAGGTTGAGTGAGACCCAGTACTTC.

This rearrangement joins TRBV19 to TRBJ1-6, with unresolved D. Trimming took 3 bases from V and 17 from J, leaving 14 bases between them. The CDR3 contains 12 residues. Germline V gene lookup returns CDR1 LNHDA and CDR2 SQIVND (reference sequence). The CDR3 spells CASSIGAGSVHF. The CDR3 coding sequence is TGTGCCAGTAGTATTGGCGCCGGCAGCGTCCACTTT.

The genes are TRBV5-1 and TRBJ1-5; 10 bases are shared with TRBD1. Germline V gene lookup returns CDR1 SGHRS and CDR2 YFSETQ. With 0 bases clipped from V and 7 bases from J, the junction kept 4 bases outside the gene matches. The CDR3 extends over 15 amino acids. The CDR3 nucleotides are TGCGCCAGCAGCTTGGGGGGGACAGGGGACCAGCCCCAGCATTTT. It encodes CASSLGGTGDQPQHF.

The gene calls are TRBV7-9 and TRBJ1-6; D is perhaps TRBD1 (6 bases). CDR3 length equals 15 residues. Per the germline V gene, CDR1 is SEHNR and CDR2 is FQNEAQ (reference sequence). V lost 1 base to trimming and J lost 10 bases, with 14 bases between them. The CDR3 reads CASSLDPQGGSPLHF. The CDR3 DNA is TGTGCCAGCAGCTTAGATCCACAGGGTGGCTCACCCCTCCACTTT.

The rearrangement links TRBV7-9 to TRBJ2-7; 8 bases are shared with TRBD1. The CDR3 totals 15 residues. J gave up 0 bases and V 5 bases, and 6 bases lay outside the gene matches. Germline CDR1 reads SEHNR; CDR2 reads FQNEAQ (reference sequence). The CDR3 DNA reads TGTGCCAGCAGCCCAGGGGGCCCGAGCTCCTACGAGCAGTACTTC. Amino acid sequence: CASSPGGPSSYEQYF.

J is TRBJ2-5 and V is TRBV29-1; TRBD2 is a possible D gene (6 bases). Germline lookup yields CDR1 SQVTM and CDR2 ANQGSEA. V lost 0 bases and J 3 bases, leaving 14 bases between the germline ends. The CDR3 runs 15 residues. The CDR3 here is CSVEDRVAEEETQYF. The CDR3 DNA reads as TGCAGCGTTGAAGATCGGGTAGCGGAGGAAGAGACCCAGTACTTC. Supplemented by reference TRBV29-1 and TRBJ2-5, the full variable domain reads SAVISQKPSRDICQRGTSLTIQCQVDSQVTMMFWYRQQPGQSLTLIATANQGSEATYESGFVIDKFPISRPNLTFSTLTVSNMSPEDSSIYLCSVEDRVAEEETQYFGPGTRLLVL.

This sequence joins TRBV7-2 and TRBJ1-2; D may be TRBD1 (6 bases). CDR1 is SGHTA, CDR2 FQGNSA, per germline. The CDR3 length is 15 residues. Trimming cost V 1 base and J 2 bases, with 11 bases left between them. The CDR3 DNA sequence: TGTGCCAGCAGCTTAGGGGGGCTCTTGAACTATGGCTACACCTTC. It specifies CASSLGGLLNYGYTF.

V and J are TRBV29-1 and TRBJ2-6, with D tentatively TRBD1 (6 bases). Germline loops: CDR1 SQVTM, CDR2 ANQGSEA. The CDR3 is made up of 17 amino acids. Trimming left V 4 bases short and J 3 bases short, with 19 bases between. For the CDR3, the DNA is TGCAGCGTTGCCAGGGGTGCGGCCACGCATGGGGCCAACGTCCTGACTTTC. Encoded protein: CSVARGAATHGANVLTF.

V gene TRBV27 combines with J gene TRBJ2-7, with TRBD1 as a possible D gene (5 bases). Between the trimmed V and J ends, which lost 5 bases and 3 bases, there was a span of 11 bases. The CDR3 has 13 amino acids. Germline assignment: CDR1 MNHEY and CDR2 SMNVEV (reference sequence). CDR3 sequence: CASSPDTNYEQYF. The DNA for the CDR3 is TGTGCCAGCAGTCCGGACACTAACTACGAGCAGTACTTC.

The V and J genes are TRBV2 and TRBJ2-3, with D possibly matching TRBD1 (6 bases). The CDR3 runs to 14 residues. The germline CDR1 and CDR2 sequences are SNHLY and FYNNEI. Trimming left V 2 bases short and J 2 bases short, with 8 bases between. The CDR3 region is CASSERQATDTQYF. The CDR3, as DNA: TGTGCCAGCAGTGAAAGACAGGCCACAGATACGCAGTATTTT. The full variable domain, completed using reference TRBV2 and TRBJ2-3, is EPEVTQTPSHQVTQMGQEVILRCVPISNHLYFYWYRQILGQKVEFLVSFYNNEISEKSEIFDDQFSVERPDGSNFTLKIRSTKLEDSAMYFCASSERQATDTQYFGPGTRLTVL.